A single sample gave rise to the 7 T cell receptor beta chains below, sequenced in a study of T cell responses to AZD1222 COVID-19 vaccine. Using immunoSEQ multiplex PCR, the repertoire was profiled, and TCRdb retains in-frame clones only, with some absent. Of approximately 84,000 clones listed, 80% to 90% are singletons. The material sequenced was peripheral blood, taken 28 days after the second AZD1222 dose. The receptors here all came from an adult who received the AZD1222 COVID-19 vaccine.

The chain combines TRBV13 with TRBJ1-1, with D perhaps matching TRBD1 (5 bases). The CDR3 is made up of 16 amino acids. In germline, CDR1 is PRHDT, CDR2 FYEKMQ (reference sequence). V was cut by 5 bases and J by 4 bases, with 20 bases left in between. The CDR3 bases are TGTGCCAGCAGCACCCGTGCGGGGGGAGCGGGCACTGAAGCTTTCTTT. Protein: CASSTRAGGAGTEAFF. The full variable domain, its missing parts supplied by reference TRBV13 and TRBJ1-1, is AAGVIQSPRHLIKEKRETATLKCYPIPRHDTVYWYQQGPGQDPQFLISFYEKMQSDKGSIPDRFSAQQFSDYHSELNMSSLELGDSALYFCASSTRAGGAGTEAFFGQGTRLTVV.

A few counts support this clone. The genes are TRBV27 and TRBJ1-1; 8 bases are shared with TRBD1. Germline assignment: CDR1 MNHEY and CDR2 SMNVEV (reference sequence). The length of the CDR3 is 14 residues. Trimming took 5 bases from V and 1 from J; bases not matched to a gene: 3. The CDR3 sequence is CASSIGQGNTEAFF. CDR3 coding DNA: TGTGCCAGCAGTATCGGACAGGGGAACACTGAAGCTTTCTTT.

The CDR3 reads CASSTGGSWGGYTF. CDR3 DNA: TGTGCCAGCAGTACAGGGGGGAGTTGGGGTGGCTACACCTTC. The chain employs TRBV6-6 and TRBJ1-2, with TRBD1 identical over 8 bases. The length of the CDR3 is 14 residues. Germline assignment: CDR1 MNHNY and CDR2 SVGAGI (reference sequence). V trimming: 5 bases; J trimming: 7 bases; junction bases outside the gene matches: 9.

This chain joins TRBV15 and TRBJ1-5; 7 bases are shared with TRBD1. V shed 6 bases and J 4 bases; nucleotides not matched to a gene: 15. The germline V gene encodes CDR1 LNHNV and CDR2 YYDKDF (reference sequence). This CDR3 spans 17 amino acids. CDR3 DNA sequence: TGTGCCACCAGTCTCGGACAGGTACCATTAGCAAATCAGCCCCAGCATTTT. Translating it yields CATSLGQVPLANQPQHF. Supplemented by reference TRBV15 and TRBJ1-5, the full variable domain reads DAMVIQNPRYQVTQFGKPVTLSCSQTLNHNVMYWYQQKSSQAPKLLFHYYDKDFNNEADTPDNFQSRRPNTSFCFLDIRSPGLGDTAMYLCATSLGQVPLANQPQHFGDGTRLSIL.

The chain recombines TRBV12-5 with TRBJ1-2; TRBD1 matches 8 bases. CDR3 length equals 14 residues. CDR1 LGHNT and CDR2 FRNRAP come from the germline V gene. V was pared by 4 bases and J by 7 bases, with 8 bases of the junction left unmatched. The CDR3 loop is CASGWAPGTGGYTF. Written as DNA, the CDR3 is TGTGCTAGTGGTTGGGCCCCCGGGACAGGTGGCTACACCTTC.

This sequence joins TRBV29-1 and TRBJ2-2, with D unresolved. The germline CDR1 and CDR2 sequences are SQVTM and ANQGSEA. The CDR3 has 12 residues. V was trimmed by 5 bases and J by 1 base, leaving 5 bases between them. This CDR3 reads CSVRQNTGELFF. In nucleotides, the CDR3 is TGCAGCGTTCGACAGAACACCGGGGAGCTGTTTTTT.

CDR3: CASSTSGTGNQPQHF. The CDR3 bases are TGTGCCAGCAGCACATCCGGGACAGGGAACCAGCCCCAGCATTTT. The rearrangement joins TRBV2 to TRBJ1-5; 9 bases match TRBD1. CDR3 length: 15 residues. The germline V gene encodes CDR1 SNHLY and CDR2 FYNNEI. The trim removed 6 bases at V and 7 bases at J, leaving 10 bases unmatched.